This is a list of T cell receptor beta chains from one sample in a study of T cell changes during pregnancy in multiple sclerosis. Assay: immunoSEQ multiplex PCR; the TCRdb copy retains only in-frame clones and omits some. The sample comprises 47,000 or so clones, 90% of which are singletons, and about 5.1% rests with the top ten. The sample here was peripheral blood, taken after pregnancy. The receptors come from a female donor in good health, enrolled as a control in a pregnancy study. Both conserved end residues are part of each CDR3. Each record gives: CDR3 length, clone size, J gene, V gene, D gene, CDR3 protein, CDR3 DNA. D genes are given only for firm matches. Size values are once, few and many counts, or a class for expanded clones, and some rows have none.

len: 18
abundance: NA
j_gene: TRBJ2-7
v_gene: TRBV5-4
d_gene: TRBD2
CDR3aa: CASSLATGLAGLLYEQYF
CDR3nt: TGTGCCAGCAGCTTGGCCACAGGACTAGCGGGATTGTTGTACGAGCAGTACTTC

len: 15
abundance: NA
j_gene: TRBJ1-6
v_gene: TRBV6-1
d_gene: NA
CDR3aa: CASSESGGGNSPLHF
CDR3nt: TGTGCCAGCAGTGAATCCGGGGGAGGAAATTCACCCCTCCACTTT

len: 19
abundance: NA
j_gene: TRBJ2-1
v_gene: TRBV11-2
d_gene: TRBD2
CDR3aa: CASSLVGTSGSERYNEQFF
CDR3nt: TGTGCCAGCAGCTTAGTGGGGACTAGCGGGAGCGAGCGGTACAATGAGCAGTTCTTC

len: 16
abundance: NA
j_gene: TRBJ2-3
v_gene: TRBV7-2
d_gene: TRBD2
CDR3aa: CASSQEERGATDTQYF
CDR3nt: TGTGCCAGCAGCCAAGAGGAGCGGGGGGCAACAGATACGCAGTATTTT

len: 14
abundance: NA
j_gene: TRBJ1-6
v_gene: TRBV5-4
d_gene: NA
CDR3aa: CASSLGQSRSPLHF
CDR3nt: TGTGCCAGCAGCTTGGGACAGAGCAGGTCACCCCTCCACTTT

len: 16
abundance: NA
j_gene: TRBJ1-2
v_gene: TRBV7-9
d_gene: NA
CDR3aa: CASSTWQDRANYGYTF
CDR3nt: TGTGCCAGCAGCACCTGGCAAGACAGAGCTAACTATGGCTACACCTTC

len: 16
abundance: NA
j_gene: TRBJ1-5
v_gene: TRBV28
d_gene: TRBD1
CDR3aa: CASSPPGQGAHQPQHF
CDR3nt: TGTGCCAGCAGTCCCCCGGGACAGGGGGCGCATCAGCCCCAGCATTTT

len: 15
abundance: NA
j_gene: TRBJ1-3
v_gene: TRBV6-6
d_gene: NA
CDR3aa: CASSYEESSGNTIYF
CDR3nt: TGTGCCAGCAGTTACGAGGAGAGCTCTGGAAACACCATATATTTT

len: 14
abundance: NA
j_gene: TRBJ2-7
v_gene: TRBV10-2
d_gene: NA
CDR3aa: CASRGAAGSYEQYF
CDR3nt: TGCGCCAGCAGAGGAGCCGCCGGCTCCTACGAGCAGTACTTC

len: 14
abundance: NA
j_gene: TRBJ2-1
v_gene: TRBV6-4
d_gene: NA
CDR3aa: CASSELSGYNEQFF
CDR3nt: TGTGCCAGCAGTGAATTAAGCGGCTACAATGAGCAGTTCTTC

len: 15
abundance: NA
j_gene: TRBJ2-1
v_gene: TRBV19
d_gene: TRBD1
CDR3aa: CASGTGMKIYNEQFF
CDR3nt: TGTGCCAGTGGGACAGGAATGAAAATCTACAATGAGCAGTTCTTC

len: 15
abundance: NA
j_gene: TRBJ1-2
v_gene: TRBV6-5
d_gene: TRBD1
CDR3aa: CASSYSGQGARGYTF
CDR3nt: TGTGCCAGCAGTTACTCGGGACAGGGGGCGCGGGGCTACACCTTC

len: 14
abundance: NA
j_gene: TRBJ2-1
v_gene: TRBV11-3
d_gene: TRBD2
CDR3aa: CASSPLAGGYEQFF
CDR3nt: TGTGCCAGCAGCCCCTTAGCGGGGGGCTATGAGCAGTTCTTC

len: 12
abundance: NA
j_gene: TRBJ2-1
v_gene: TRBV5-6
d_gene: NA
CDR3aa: CASSLAGRVEFF
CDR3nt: TGTGCCAGCAGCTTGGCCGGTAGAGTGGAGTTCTTC

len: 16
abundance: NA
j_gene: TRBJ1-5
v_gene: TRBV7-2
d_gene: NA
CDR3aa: CASSLEGASGNQPQHF
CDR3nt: TGTGCCAGCAGCTTAGAAGGGGCGTCTGGCAATCAGCCCCAGCATTTT

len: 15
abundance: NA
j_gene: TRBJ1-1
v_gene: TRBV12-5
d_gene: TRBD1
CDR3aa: CASGFKGQENTEAFF
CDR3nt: TGTGCTAGTGGTTTCAAAGGACAGGAGAACACTGAAGCTTTCTTT

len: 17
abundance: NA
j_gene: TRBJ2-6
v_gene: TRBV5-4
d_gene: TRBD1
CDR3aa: CASSGGQGAPGANVLTF
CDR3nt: TGTGCCAGCAGCGGAGGACAGGGAGCGCCTGGGGCCAACGTCCTGACTTTC

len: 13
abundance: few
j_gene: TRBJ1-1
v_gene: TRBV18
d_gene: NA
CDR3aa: CASSMLRDTEAFF
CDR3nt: TGTGCCAGCTCAATGCTACGGGACACTGAAGCTTTCTTT

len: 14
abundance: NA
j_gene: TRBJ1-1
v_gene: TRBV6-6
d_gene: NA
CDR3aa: CASRLRGPGTEAFF
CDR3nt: TGTGCCAGCAGGTTGCGGGGGCCGGGCACTGAAGCTTTCTTT

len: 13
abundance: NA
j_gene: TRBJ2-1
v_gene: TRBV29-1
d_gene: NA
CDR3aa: CSATFRAHNEQFF
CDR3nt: TGCAGCGCGACTTTCAGGGCCCACAATGAGCAGTTCTTC

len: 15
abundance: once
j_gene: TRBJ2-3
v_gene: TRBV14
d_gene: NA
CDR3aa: CASSPRSSSTDTQYF
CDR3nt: TGTGCCAGCAGCCCTAGGAGCAGTAGCACAGATACGCAGTATTTT

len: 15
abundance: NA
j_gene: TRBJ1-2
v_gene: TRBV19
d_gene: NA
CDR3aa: CASRIAGSRGYGYTF
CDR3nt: TGTGCCAGTAGAATCGCCGGGTCTCGTGGCTATGGCTACACCTTC

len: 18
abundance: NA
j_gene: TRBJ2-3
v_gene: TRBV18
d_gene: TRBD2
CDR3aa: CASSITPGGPGSTDTQYF
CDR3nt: TGTGCCAGCTCAATCACACCGGGGGGTCCGGGAAGTACAGATACGCAGTATTTT

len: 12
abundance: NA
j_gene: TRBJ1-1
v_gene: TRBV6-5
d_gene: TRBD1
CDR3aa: CASSRGTVEAFF
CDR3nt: TGTGCCAGCAGCCGCGGGACAGTAGAAGCTTTCTTT

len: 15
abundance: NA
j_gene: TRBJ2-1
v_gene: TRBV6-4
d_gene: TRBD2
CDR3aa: CASSDGLAGSGEQFF
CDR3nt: TGTGCCAGCAGTGACGGGCTAGCGGGATCGGGTGAGCAGTTCTTC

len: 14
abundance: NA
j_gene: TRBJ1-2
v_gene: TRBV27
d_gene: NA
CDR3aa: CASSSSSREGGYTF
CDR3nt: TGTGCCAGCAGCTCCTCCTCGAGGGAAGGCGGCTACACCTTC

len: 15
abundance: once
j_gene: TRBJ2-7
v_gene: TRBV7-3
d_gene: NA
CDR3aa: CASSSEQGPPYEQYF
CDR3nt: TGTGCCAGCAGCTCCGAACAGGGCCCTCCCTACGAGCAGTACTTC

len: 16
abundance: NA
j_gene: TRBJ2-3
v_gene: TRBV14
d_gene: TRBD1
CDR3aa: CASSERQGLNTDTQYF
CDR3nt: TGTGCCAGCAGCGAGCGACAGGGATTAAACACAGATACGCAGTATTTT

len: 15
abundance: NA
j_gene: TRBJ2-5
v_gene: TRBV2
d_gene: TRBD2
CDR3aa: CASSITSGRRETQYF
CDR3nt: TGTGCCAGCAGTATAACTAGCGGGAGGCGAGAGACCCAGTACTTC

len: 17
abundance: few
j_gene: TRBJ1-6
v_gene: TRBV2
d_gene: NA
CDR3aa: CASSWAGSPSGNSPLHF
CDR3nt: TGTGCCAGCAGTTGGGCAGGGTCCCCTTCTGGTAATTCACCCCTCCACTTT

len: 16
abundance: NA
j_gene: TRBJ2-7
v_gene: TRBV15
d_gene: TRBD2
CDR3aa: CATSRDRLAGGYEQYF
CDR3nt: TGTGCCACCAGCAGAGATAGGCTAGCGGGGGGCTACGAGCAGTACTTC

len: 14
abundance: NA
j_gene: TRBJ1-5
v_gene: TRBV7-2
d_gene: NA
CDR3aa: CASSFPGEGQPQHF
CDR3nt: TGTGCCAGCAGCTTCCCGGGGGAGGGTCAGCCCCAGCATTTT

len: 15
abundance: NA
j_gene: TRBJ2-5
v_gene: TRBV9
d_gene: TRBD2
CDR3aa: CASSEPGTSGETQYF
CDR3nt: TGTGCCAGCAGCGAGCCCGGGACTAGCGGAGAGACCCAGTACTTC

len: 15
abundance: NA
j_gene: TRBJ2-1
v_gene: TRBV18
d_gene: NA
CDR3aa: CASSSTGPPGSEQFF
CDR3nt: TGTGCCAGCTCATCAACAGGTCCCCCCGGGAGTGAGCAGTTCTTC

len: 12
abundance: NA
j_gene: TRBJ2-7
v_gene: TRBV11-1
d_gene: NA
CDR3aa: CASRGSSYEQYF
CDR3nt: TGTGCCAGCAGGGGGAGCTCCTACGAGCAGTACTTC

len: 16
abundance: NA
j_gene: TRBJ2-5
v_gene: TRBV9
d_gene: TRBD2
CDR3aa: CASSDQTSASQETQYF
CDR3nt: TGTGCCAGCAGCGACCAGACTAGCGCCTCACAAGAGACCCAGTACTTC

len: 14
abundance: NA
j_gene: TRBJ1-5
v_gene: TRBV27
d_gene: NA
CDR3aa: CASTPFQGSQPQHF
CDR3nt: TGTGCCAGCACTCCGTTTCAAGGGAGTCAGCCCCAGCATTTT

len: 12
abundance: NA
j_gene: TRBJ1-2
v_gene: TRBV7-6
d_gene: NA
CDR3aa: CASSSGNYGYTF
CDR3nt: TGTGCCAGCAGCTCCGGGAACTATGGCTACACCTTC

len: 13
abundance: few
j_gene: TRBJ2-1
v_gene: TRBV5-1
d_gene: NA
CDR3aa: CASSLALLNEQFF
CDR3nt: TGCGCCAGCAGCTTGGCCCTTCTGAATGAGCAGTTCTTC

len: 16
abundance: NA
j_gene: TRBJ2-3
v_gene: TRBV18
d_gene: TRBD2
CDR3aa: CASSPVSGGITDTQYF
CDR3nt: TGTGCCAGCTCACCAGTCAGCGGGGGGATCACAGATACGCAGTATTTT

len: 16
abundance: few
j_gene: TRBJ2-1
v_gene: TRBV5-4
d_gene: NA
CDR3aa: CASSHPGGEAYNEQFF
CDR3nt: TGTGCCAGCAGCCACCCCGGTGGGGAGGCCTACAATGAGCAGTTCTTC

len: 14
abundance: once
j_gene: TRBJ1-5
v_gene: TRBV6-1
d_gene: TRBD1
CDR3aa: CASGKTGVIQPQHF
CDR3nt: TGTGCCAGCGGAAAGACAGGGGTGATTCAGCCCCAGCATTTT

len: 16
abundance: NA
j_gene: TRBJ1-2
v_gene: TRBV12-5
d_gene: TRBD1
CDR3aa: CASGPGQGRLGYGYTF
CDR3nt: TGTGCTAGTGGGCCGGGACAGGGGCGGCTCGGCTATGGCTACACCTTC

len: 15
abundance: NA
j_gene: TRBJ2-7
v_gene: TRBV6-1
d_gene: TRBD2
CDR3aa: CASSEEAGGSYEQYF
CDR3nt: TGTGCCAGCAGTGAAGAGGCGGGGGGCTCCTACGAGCAGTACTTC

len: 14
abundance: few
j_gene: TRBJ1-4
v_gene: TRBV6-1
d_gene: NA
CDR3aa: CASTPREEFEKLFF
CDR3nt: TGTGCCAGCACCCCCCGGGAGGAATTTGAAAAACTGTTTTTT

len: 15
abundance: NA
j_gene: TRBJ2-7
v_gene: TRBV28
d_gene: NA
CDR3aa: CASRRRGGMSYEQYF
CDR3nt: TGTGCCAGCAGACGCAGGGGAGGGATGTCGTACGAGCAGTACTTC

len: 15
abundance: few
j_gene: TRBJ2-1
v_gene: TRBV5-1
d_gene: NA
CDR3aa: CASSQSWGPYNEQFF
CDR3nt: TGCGCCAGCAGCCAGAGCTGGGGGCCCTACAATGAGCAGTTCTTC

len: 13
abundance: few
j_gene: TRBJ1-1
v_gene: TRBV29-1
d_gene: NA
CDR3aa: CSVERGRNTEAFF
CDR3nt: TGCAGCGTTGAAAGGGGCCGGAACACTGAAGCTTTCTTT

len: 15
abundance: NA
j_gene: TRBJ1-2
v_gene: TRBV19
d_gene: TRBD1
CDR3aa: CASSMDRAFDYGYTF
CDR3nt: TGTGCCAGTAGTATGGACAGGGCATTCGACTATGGCTACACCTTC

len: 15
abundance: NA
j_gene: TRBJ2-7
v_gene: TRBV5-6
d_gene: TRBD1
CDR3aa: CASSLPRTGPYEQYF
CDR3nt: TGTGCCAGCAGCTTGCCCCGGACAGGACCCTACGAGCAGTACTTC

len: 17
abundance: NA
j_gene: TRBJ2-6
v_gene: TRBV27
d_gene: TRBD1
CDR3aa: CASSFYRGDSGANVLTF
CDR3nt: TGTGCCAGCAGTTTTTACAGGGGGGACTCTGGGGCCAACGTCCTGACTTTC